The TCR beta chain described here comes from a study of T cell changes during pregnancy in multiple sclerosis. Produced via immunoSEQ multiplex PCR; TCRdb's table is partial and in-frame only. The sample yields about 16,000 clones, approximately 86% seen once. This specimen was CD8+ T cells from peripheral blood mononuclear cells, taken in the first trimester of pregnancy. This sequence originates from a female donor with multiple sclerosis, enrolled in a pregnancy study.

CDR3 residues: CASSTEQGSRSAPLHF. The CDR3 DNA reads as TGTGCCAGTAGTACCGAACAGGGTAGTCGGTCAGCACCCCTCCACTTT. The J gene is TRBJ1-6, the V gene TRBV19; D may be TRBD1 (6 bases). The germline V gene encodes CDR1 LNHDA and CDR2 SQIVND (reference sequence). The V gene lost 4 bases and the J gene lost 11 bases, with 21 bases spanning the gap. CDR3 size: 16 residues.